This entry describes one T cell receptor beta chain. The antigen remains undetermined. Vbeta (60) and Jbeta (13) primers were used in the PCR. Sequencing used immunoSEQ multiplex PCR; TCRdb keeps in-frame clones, though not all of them. This sample's table reports about 130,000 clones. This sample is part of a study of cytomegalovirus exposure and HLA in healthy donors. Study at large: Membership in the Caucasian-associated ancestry cluster was found for around four fifths of 398 genotyped donors. The study's findings and limits: In a later analysis, parvovirus B19, influenza, CMV and Epstein-Barr virus appeared linked to several top co-occurrence clusters. A later analysis, which compared TCR beta chains of equal frequency, found the HLA-associated ones more clonally expanded. For most TCR sequences rarity was the rule, although some public TCRs occurred in many donors.

Germline CDR1 is GTSNPN and CDR2 is SVGIG (reference sequence). There are 14 residues in the CDR3. Trimming cost V 1 base and J 5 bases, with 11 bases left between them. Sequencing was performed on PBMCs. This TCR was sampled from a young man in good health and CMV-seronegative. This chain uses TRBV30 with TRBJ1-4; a possible D gene is TRBD1 (6 bases). Here the CDR3 DNA reads TGTGCCTGGAGTGGACAGGCAAAGAATGAAAAACTGTTTTTT. Its translation is CAWSGQAKNEKLFF.